A selection of T cell receptor beta chains follows, all from one sample in a study of blood T cell repertoires in COVID-19. Profiled with immunoSEQ multiplex PCR; TCRdb holds only in-frame clones, not every one. There are roughly 89,000 clones in the sample; roughly 80% occur only once, and roughly 16% lies in the top ten. Input material: peripheral blood. The source of these receptors is a woman aged 80 or over with acute or convalescent COVID-19. The CDR3 runs from the conserved cysteine through the conserved F or W. Each record gives: J gene, V gene, clone size, D gene, CDR3 protein, CDR3 DNA. D genes are given only for firm matches. Size is omitted from some rows. Given values are once, few, many or a class for expanded clones.

>TRBJ2-2|TRBV10-2|.|TRBD1
CASRSLADRGRVGELFF
TGCGCCAGCAGATCCCTTGCGGACAGGGGGCGCGTCGGGGAGCTGTTTTTT
>TRBJ1-1|TRBV5-1|.|TRBD1
CASSWGDRGPEAFF
TGCGCCAGCAGCTGGGGGGACAGGGGGCCTGAAGCTTTCTTT
>TRBJ2-1|TRBV12-3/TRBV12-4|.|TRBD2
CASSFGTNNEQFF
TGTGCCAGCAGTTTCGGGACTAACAATGAGCAGTTCTTC
>TRBJ1-1|TRBV29-1|.|.
CSTPTGPMNTEAFF
TGCAGCACCCCGACAGGCCCAATGAACACTGAAGCTTTCTTT
>TRBJ1-2|TRBV30|.|TRBD1
CAWRLTGTGDRGYTF
TGTGCCTGGAGACTGACCGGGACAGGGGACCGAGGCTACACCTTC
>TRBJ1-5|TRBV7-9|.|TRBD1
CASSDRGNQPQHF
TGTGCCAGCAGCGACAGGGGAAATCAGCCCCAGCATTTT
>TRBJ2-2|TRBV27|.|TRBD1
CASLRSAGTGLQGELFF
TGTGCCAGCCTACGGAGTGCCGGGACAGGGTTGCAGGGGGAGCTGTTTTTT
>TRBJ2-6|TRBV7-8|.|.
CASSREGSGANVLTF
TGTGCCAGCAGCCGTGAGGGCTCTGGGGCCAACGTCCTGACTTTC
>TRBJ1-3|TRBV9|.|TRBD1
CASSAIHRGMGNTIYF
TGTGCCAGCAGCGCGATTCACAGGGGAATGGGAAACACCATATATTTT
>TRBJ2-7|TRBV30|.|TRBD1
CAWSGTGGLNEQYF
TGTGCCTGGAGTGGGACAGGGGGCCTAAACGAGCAGTACTTC
>TRBJ2-4|TRBV28|.|.
CASSFGLNVIAKNIQYF
TGTGCCAGCAGTTTCGGACTCAATGTTATAGCCAAAAACATTCAGTACTTC
>TRBJ2-6|TRBV27|.|TRBD1
CASSKTGTGTPGANVLTF
TGTGCCAGCAGCAAAACCGGGACAGGGACCCCTGGGGCCAACGTCCTGACTTTC
>TRBJ2-7|TRBV18|.|TRBD1
CASSTGRNEQYF
TGTGCCAGCTCGACAGGGAGAAACGAGCAGTACTTC
>TRBJ2-5|TRBV18|.|.
CASSLIRSETQYF
TGTGCCAGCTCACTCATTCGGTCCGAGACCCAGTACTTC
>TRBJ1-1|TRBV6-5|few|TRBD1
CASSRGRGQVLEAFF
TGTGCCAGCAGTCGGGGCAGGGGACAGGTCCTAGAAGCTTTCTTT
>TRBJ2-7|TRBV7-9|.|.
CASSLDPLSYEQYF
TGTGCCAGCAGCTTAGATCCTCTCTCCTACGAGCAGTACTTC
>TRBJ1-1|TRBV9|.|TRBD1
CASSSDRGGSEAFF
TGTGCCAGCAGCTCCGACAGGGGAGGTTCTGAAGCTTTCTTT
>TRBJ1-3|TRBV19|.|TRBD1
CASRRQGAGNTIYF
TGTGCCAGTAGACGACAGGGGGCTGGAAACACCATATATTTT
>TRBJ1-1|TRBV10-3|.|.
CAISLQAGDAFF
TGTGCCATCAGCCTCCAGGCCGGGGATGCTTTCTTT
>TRBJ1-4|TRBV18|few|.
CASSPPGSNEKLFF
TGTGCCAGCTCACCACCCGGGTCTAATGAAAAACTGTTTTTT
>TRBJ1-4|TRBV19|.|.
CASKTGDNEKLFF
TGTGCCAGTAAAACCGGGGATAATGAAAAACTGTTTTTT
>TRBJ2-7|TRBV9|once|.
CASSPDSFWYEQYF
TGTGCCAGCAGCCCAGACAGTTTCTGGTACGAGCAGTACTTC
>TRBJ1-6|TRBV28|.|.
CASSFPRAGALSSPLHF
TGTGCCAGCAGTTTCCCCCGGGCAGGGGCCTTAAGTTCACCCCTCCACTTT
>TRBJ1-1|TRBV11-2|.|TRBD1
CASSPPTGGNTEAFF
TGTGCCAGCAGCCCCCCGACAGGGGGGAACACTGAAGCTTTCTTT
>TRBJ1-4|TRBV30|.|.
CAWKGDNEKLFF
TGTGCCTGGAAGGGGGATAATGAAAAACTGTTTTTT
>TRBJ2-4|TRBV15|.|.
CATSTRDTLLNIQYF
TGTGCCACCAGCACGAGAGACACGTTGCTCAACATTCAGTACTTC
>TRBJ1-3|TRBV5-6|.|TRBD1
CASSGTAGNTIYF
TGTGCCAGCAGCGGGACAGCTGGAAACACCATATATTTT
>TRBJ1-2|TRBV6-6|.|.
CASSFADRTNYGYTF
TGTGCCAGCAGCTTTGCCGACAGGACTAACTATGGCTACACCTTC
>TRBJ1-1|TRBV15|.|.
CATSRELRVGTEAFF
TGTGCCACCAGCAGAGAGCTGAGGGTAGGAACTGAAGCTTTCTTT
>TRBJ1-5|TRBV10-2|.|.
CASREGSGNQPQHF
TGCGCCAGCAGAGAGGGGTCCGGGAATCAGCCCCAGCATTTT
>TRBJ2-3|TRBV7-2|.|.
CASRRGGPTDTQYF
TGTGCCAGCAGAAGGGGGGGCCCCACAGATACGCAGTATTTT
>TRBJ1-2|TRBV7-2|.|.
CASSLGWTDYGYTF
TGTGCTAGCAGCTTAGGCTGGACAGACTATGGCTACACCTTC
>TRBJ2-1|TRBV3-1/TRBV3-2|.|.
CASSHNNEQFF
TGTGCCAGCAGCCACAACAATGAGCAGTTCTTC
>TRBJ1-1|TRBV10-2|.|.
CASTGDNLQTEAFF
TGCGCCAGCACTGGGGACAACCTCCAAACTGAAGCTTTCTTT
>TRBJ2-1|TRBV7-2|.|TRBD2
CASSLDLAGGPGEQFF
TGTGCCAGCAGCTTAGACCTAGCGGGGGGGCCGGGTGAGCAGTTCTTC
>TRBJ2-1|TRBV4-1|.|TRBD2
CASSQDEGTSKFF
TGCGCCAGCAGCCAAGATGAAGGGACTAGTAAGTTCTTC
>TRBJ2-7|TRBV19|.|.
CASSIDLSGFKQGTEQYF
TGTGCCAGTAGTATAGATCTTAGCGGATTCAAGCAGGGAACCGAGCAGTACTTC
>TRBJ2-2|TRBV19|.|TRBD1
CASSSTGGNTGELFF
TGTGCCAGTAGTTCGACAGGGGGGAACACCGGGGAGCTGTTTTTT
>TRBJ2-7|TRBV11-3|.|.
CASSKSGSYEQYF
TGTGCCAGTTCCAAATCCGGGTCCTACGAGCAGTACTTC
>TRBJ1-1|TRBV5-4|.|.
CASSLGLNTEAFF
TGTGCCAGCAGCTTGGGGCTCAACACTGAAGCTTTCTTT
>TRBJ1-2|TRBV4-3|.|TRBD1
CASSQGTALNYGYTF
TGCGCCAGCAGCCAGGGGACAGCCCTTAACTATGGCTACACCTTC
>TRBJ1-4|TRBV9|.|.
CASSGTATTNEKLFF
TGTGCCAGCAGCGGGACAGCCACAACTAATGAAAAACTGTTTTTT
>TRBJ2-2|TRBV10-3|.|TRBD1
CAIRPTGVDTGELFF
TGTGCCATCAGACCGACAGGGGTCGACACCGGGGAGCTGTTTTTT
>TRBJ2-3|TRBV2|.|TRBD2
CASSTSGASTDTQYF
TGTGCCAGTTCGACTAGCGGGGCATCCACAGATACGCAGTATTTT
>TRBJ1-6|TRBV18|.|TRBD1
CASSPQDRSSYNSPLHF
TGTGCCAGCTCACCACAGGACAGGAGCTCCTATAATTCACCCCTCCACTTT
>TRBJ1-5|TRBV10-3|.|.
CAISAGDESNQPQHF
TGTGCCATCAGTGCGGGGGACGAGAGCAATCAGCCCCAGCATTTT